Below are 9 T cell receptor beta chains sequenced from a single sample in a study of blood T cell repertoires in COVID-19. Data came from immunoSEQ multiplex PCR; TCRdb stores just in-frame clones and leaves some out. Found here are 130,000 to 150,000 clones, 85% to 90% of them singletons; the top ten hold 4% to 4.5%. Sequencing was carried out using peripheral blood. All receptors come from a woman between 35 and 50 years old with acute or convalescent COVID-19.

The CDR3 here is CASSQDQEGTDTQYF. DNA of the CDR3: TGCGCCAGCAGCCAAGATCAGGAGGGCACAGATACGCAGTATTTT. The chain is built from TRBV4-1 and TRBJ2-3, with D perhaps TRBD2 (5 bases). Germline V lookup: CDR1 MGHRA, CDR2 YSYEKL. Trimming left V 0 bases short and J 1 base short, with 8 bases between. The CDR3 runs to 15 residues.

This clone has just one count. The chain couples TRBV30 to TRBJ1-2; unclear D gene. The CDR3 contains 12 residues. Looked up from germline, CDR1 is GTSNPN and CDR2 is SVGIG (reference sequence). Trimming left V 5 bases short and J 1 base short, with 8 bases between. The CDR3 protein is CAWSTLNYGYTF. CDR3 nucleotide sequence: TGTGCCTGGTCGACACTTAACTATGGCTACACCTTC. Based on the CDR3 plus reference TRBV30 and TRBJ1-2, the full variable domain is SQTIHQWPATLVQPVGSPLSLECTVEGTSNPNLYWYRQAAGRGLQLLFYSVGIGQISSEVPQNLSASRPQDRQFILSSKKLLLSDSGFYLCAWSTLNYGYTFGSGTRLTVV.

The CDR3 reads CASSQLAGGQETQYF. The CDR3, as DNA: TGCGCCAGCAGCCAATTAGCGGGGGGCCAAGAGACCCAGTACTTC. The chain recombines TRBV4-3 with TRBJ2-5; 10 nucleotides agree with TRBD2. This CDR3 is built from 15 residues. V was clipped by 2 bases and J by 1 base; unmatched bases: 1. Germline loops: CDR1 LGHNA, CDR2 YSLEER.

The rearrangement uses TRBV4-3 and TRBJ2-1, with D perhaps TRBD1 (7 bases). Per germline, CDR1 LGHNA and CDR2 YSLEER. The CDR3 extends over 14 amino acids. Trimming removed 1 base from V and 7 bases from J, with 11 bases in between. The CDR3 DNA reads as TGCGCCAGCAGCCAAGGGGACAGCGGGAATGAGCAGTTCTTC. Protein: CASSQGDSGNEQFF.

The gene calls are TRBV30 and TRBJ2-7, with 9 bases lining up with TRBD2. This CDR3 contains 12 residues. The junction had 0 bases not matched to a gene; V was cut back by 4 bases and J by 2 bases. CDR1 GTSNPN and CDR2 SVGIG come from the germline V gene (reference sequence). CDR3 DNA: TGTGCCTGGACTAGCGGGACCTACGAGCAGTACTTC. It codes for CAWTSGTYEQYF.

The chain couples TRBV7-8 to TRBJ1-1, with 7 bases matching TRBD1. Per germline, CDR1 SGHVS and CDR2 FQNEAQ. The ends lost 7 bases at V and 6 bases at J; junction bases unmatched: 8. The length of the CDR3 is 13 residues. CDR3 region: CASMTGFGAEAFF. CDR3 in DNA: TGTGCCAGCATGACAGGGTTTGGGGCTGAAGCTTTCTTT.

Only one count was recorded for this clone. The sample carries other DNA sequences with the same CDR3. The chain uses TRBV6-5 and TRBJ1-1; no definite D call. The V end lost 6 bases, the J end lost 1 base, and 12 bases lay between the germline ends. This CDR3 has 14 residues. CDR1 and CDR2 from the germline V gene are MNHEY and SVGAGI. The CDR3 coding sequence is TGTGCCAGCAGGAACCGCGGCGGGAACACTGAAGCTTTCTTT. Amino acid sequence: CASRNRGGNTEAFF.

This chain connects TRBV19 to TRBJ1-6; D possibly corresponds to TRBD1 (6 bases). CDR1 and CDR2 from the germline V gene are LNHDA and SQIVND (reference sequence). Trimming took 3 bases from V and 6 from J, leaving 9 bases between them. The CDR3 spans 14 residues. The CDR3 loop is CASSIPRGNSPLHF. The CDR3 nucleotides read TGTGCCAGTAGTATTCCCAGGGGTAATTCACCCCTCCACTTT.

This chain connects TRBV18 to TRBJ2-3, with TRBD2 matching over 11 bases. The junction had 7 bases not matched to a gene; V was cut back by 6 bases and J by 8 bases. The CDR3 length is 14 residues. Germline V gene lookup returns CDR1 KGHSH and CDR2 LQKENI. The CDR3 loop is CASSPGTSGFTQYF. The CDR3 nucleotides are TGTGCCAGCTCGCCCGGGACTAGCGGTTTTACGCAGTATTTT.